The 14 T cell receptor beta chains given below trace back to one sample, sequenced in a study of blood T cell repertoires in COVID-19. The repertoire was sequenced with immunoSEQ multiplex PCR; TCRdb's copy has only in-frame clones and lacks some. The sample shows about 280,000 clones, roughly 86% of them seen only once. Sequenced material: peripheral blood. The receptors here all came from a man in his forties with active or convalescent COVID-19.

This rearrangement joins TRBV4-2 to TRBJ2-5, with D maybe TRBD1 (5 bases). The CDR3 covers 14 residues. V dropped 4 bases and J dropped 1 base, with 10 bases sitting between them. Germline lookup yields CDR1 LGHNA and CDR2 YNFKEQ. DNA for the CDR3: TGTGCCAGCAGCCCAGGGATGGGCCAAGAGACCCAGTACTTC. This codes for CASSPGMGQETQYF.

The V call is TRBV30, the J call TRBJ2-3, with D maybe TRBD2 (5 bases). The CDR3 sequence is 13 residues long. Trimming took 4 bases from V and 9 from J, leaving 17 bases between them. Per the germline V gene, CDR1 is GTSNPN and CDR2 is SVGIG (reference sequence). The CDR3 loop is CAWTPRASGTQYF. CDR3 nucleotides: TGTGCCTGGACCCCGAGGGCCTCGGGAACGCAGTATTTT.

J is TRBJ2-7 and V is TRBV11-2, with TRBD1 identical over 8 bases. Germline CDR1 SGHAT, CDR2 FQNNGV. With 3 bases clipped from V and 2 bases from J, the junction kept 12 bases outside the gene matches. CDR3 length: 17 amino acids. The CDR3 sequence is CASSLGQAPLDPYEQYF. The CDR3 DNA is TGTGCCAGCAGCTTGGGACAGGCCCCACTGGACCCCTACGAGCAGTACTTC.

This rearrangement joins TRBV19 to TRBJ2-7; maybe TRBD1 (7 bases). Germline lookup yields CDR1 LNHDA and CDR2 SQIVND (reference sequence). The CDR3 covers 15 residues. V dropped 5 bases and J dropped 0 bases, with 14 bases sitting between them. The DNA of the CDR3 is TGTGCCAGTAGTCCCCAGGGGGGAGGCTCCTACGAGCAGTACTTC. It codes for CASSPQGGGSYEQYF.

The chain combines TRBV20-1 with TRBJ1-2; D is unclear. V shed 3 bases and J shed 0 bases, with 11 bases lying between them. Per germline, CDR1 DFQATT and CDR2 SNEGSKA (reference sequence). The CDR3 has 14 residues. The CDR3 coding sequence is TGCAGTGCTAGTGGGGAGGTGGCTAACTATGGCTACACCTTC. Its protein product is CSASGEVANYGYTF.

The chain couples TRBV11-1 to TRBJ2-5; D remains ambiguous. With 1 base removed from V and 4 bases from J, the gap between germline ends came to 10 bases. The CDR3 spans 14 residues. Germline CDR1 SGHAT, CDR2 FQDESV (reference sequence). CDR3 in amino acids: CASSLGSPGETQYF. The CDR3, as DNA: TGTGCCAGCAGCTTAGGGTCCCCCGGAGAGACCCAGTACTTC.

V gene TRBV5-5 combines with J gene TRBJ2-3, with a weak D call TRBD1 (5 bases). The V and J ends lost 0 bases and 2 bases respectively, with 7 bases between them. The germline V gene has CDR1 SGHKS and CDR2 YYEKEE (reference sequence). This CDR3 has 14 residues. The CDR3 is CASSLGQHTDTQYF. DNA for the CDR3: TGTGCCAGCAGCTTGGGACAGCACACAGATACGCAGTATTTT.

This clone came up once. This chain connects TRBV2 to TRBJ1-4; no clear D gene. Germline CDR1 SNHLY, CDR2 FYNNEI. The CDR3 is made up of 14 amino acids. V was trimmed by 6 bases and J by 1 base, leaving 9 bases between them. The CDR3 sequence: CASSSRETNEKLFF. In DNA form, the CDR3 reads TGTGCCAGCAGCTCGCGGGAAACTAATGAAAAACTGTTTTTT.

This clone has only a few counts. V is TRBV19 and J is TRBJ1-4; TRBD1 matches at 9 bases. CDR3 length equals 17 residues. Per the germline V gene, CDR1 is LNHDA and CDR2 is SQIVND (reference sequence). The J segment lost 2 bases and the V segment lost 5 bases, leaving 9 bases of the junction unmatched. In DNA, the CDR3 is TGTGCCAGTAGTGGGCAAGGGACAGGGTCCACTAATGAAAAACTGTTTTTT. This sequence encodes CASSGQGTGSTNEKLFF.

The table lists this clone with a count of one. The rearrangement uses TRBV5-1 and TRBJ1-2; TRBD1 matches 10 bases. The CDR3 contains 14 residues. The germline gives CDR1 SGHRS, CDR2 YFSETQ. The junction had 5 bases not matched to a gene; V was cut back by 4 bases and J by 5 bases. The CDR3 here is CASSEGQGGYGYTF. The CDR3 nucleotides are TGCGCCAGCAGCGAAGGACAGGGGGGGTATGGCTACACCTTC.

V usage is TRBV7-9 and J usage is TRBJ2-7; TRBD2 aligns across 11 bases. J gave up 2 bases and V 5 bases, and 8 bases lay outside the gene matches. The CDR3 contains 16 residues. Germline CDR1 and CDR2: SEHNR and FQNEAQ (reference sequence). The CDR3 region is CASSDSSGLAAYEQYF. CDR3 DNA: TGTGCCAGCAGCGATTCCTCGGGACTAGCGGCCTACGAGCAGTACTTC.

The chain is built from TRBV9 and TRBJ2-3; tentative D call: TRBD1 (6 bases). The CDR3 consists of 14 residues. Germline lookup yields CDR1 SGDLS and CDR2 YYNGEE. V lost 0 bases and J lost 5, with 10 bases in between. The CDR3 loop is CASSVVGGKDTQYF. The CDR3, as DNA: TGTGCCAGCAGCGTAGTAGGGGGAAAAGATACGCAGTATTTT.

This chain joins TRBV19 and TRBJ1-1, with TRBD1 matching over 11 bases. CDR1 is LNHDA, CDR2 SQIVND, per germline (reference sequence). J gave up 4 bases and V 6 bases, and 4 bases lay outside the gene matches. CDR3 size: 14 residues. The CDR3 region has the DNA TGTGCCAGTAGGGGACAGGGGGTTACCACTGAAGCTTTCTTT. The encoded protein is CASRGQGVTTEAFF.

The chain carries TRBV24-1 and TRBJ2-5, with a weak D call TRBD1 (6 bases). V was trimmed by 3 bases and J by 5 bases, leaving 12 bases between them. Germline V gene lookup returns CDR1 KGHDR and CDR2 SFDVKD. CDR3 length equals 14 residues. The CDR3 bases are TGTGCCACCAGTGATCAACAGGGTACCGAGACCCAGTACTTC. This sequence encodes CATSDQQGTETQYF.